This T cell receptor beta chain was sequenced for a study of blood T cell repertoires in COVID-19. Overall study: Specimens from acute and convalescent COVID-19 originated in the United States, Italy and Spain. In each case, the material was cDNA or gDNA derived from T cells, B-cell-depleted T cells, or PBMCs.

Libraries were prepared by immunoSEQ multiplex PCR; TCRdb keeps only in-frame clonotypes and omits some of them. The sample carries about 87,000 clones, 75% recorded once. Germline V CDR1 and CDR2: MNHEY, SVGAGI. The CDR3 totals 14 residues. V gave up 6 bases and J gave up 1 base, with 12 bases separating them. The receptor's source is a woman between 45 and 65 years old with acute or convalescent COVID-19. Material: peripheral blood. The chain recombines TRBV6-5 with TRBJ1-1, with D possibly TRBD1 on 6 matching bases. This CDR3 is CASRRRQENTEAFF. CDR3 DNA: TGTGCCAGCAGGAGGCGACAGGAGAACACTGAAGCTTTCTTT.